These T cell receptor beta chains were read from a single sample in a study of blood T cell repertoires in COVID-19. Sequenced by immunoSEQ multiplex PCR; TCRdb stores in-frame clones only, minus some. The table records about 210,000 clones, approximately 89% of them present only once. Sequencing was done on a sample of peripheral blood. Receptors originate from a woman aged 40 to 50 with acute or convalescent COVID-19. The CDR3 runs from the conserved cysteine through the conserved F or W. D genes are given only for firm matches. Rows give clone size only sometimes, using once, few, many, or a class for an expanded clone.

d_call j_call v_call clone_size cdr3_nt cdr3_aa
. TRBJ2-5 TRBV2 . TGTGCCAGCCGCAGCTCGACAGTTAAGGAGACCCAGTACTTC CASRSSTVKETQYF
. TRBJ1-2 TRBV3-1/TRBV3-2 . TGTGCCAGCAGCCAAGAGTTAACCCTAGGAGATGGCTACACCTTC CASSQELTLGDGYTF
. TRBJ1-2 TRBV19 . TGTGCCAGTAGCCCTACAGGGTCTAACTATGGCTACACCTTC CASSPTGSNYGYTF
. TRBJ2-3 TRBV6-6 once TGTGCCAGCAGTCCCTCGCAGAAGATGGCAGATACGCAGTATTTT CASSPSQKMADTQYF
. TRBJ1-1 TRBV6-1 . TGTGCCAGCAGTGAAGACAGACAGAACACTGAAGCTTTCTTT CASSEDRQNTEAFF
TRBD1 TRBJ1-6 TRBV2 . TGTGCCAGCAGCCGGCAAGGACAGGGGGGTGGTTCACCCCTCCACTTT CASSRQGQGGGSPLHF
. TRBJ1-1 TRBV6-1 . TGTGCCAGCAGTGAAGCGTGGGGGCCGAACACTGAAGCTTTCTTT CASSEAWGPNTEAFF
. TRBJ1-1 TRBV5-1 many TGCGCCAGCAGCTGGGGGACTGCCAATGTTGAAGCTTTCTTT CASSWGTANVEAFF
TRBD1 TRBJ1-2 TRBV7-2 . TGTGCCAGCAGCTTAGGGACAGGGACAAACACCTTC CASSLGTGTNTF
. TRBJ1-2 TRBV18 . TGTGCCAGCTCACCGGCAAAAAGCTATGGCTACACCTTC CASSPAKSYGYTF
TRBD1 TRBJ1-1 TRBV6-5 . TGTGCCAGCAGTTGGACAGGGAAAATACGGACTGAAGCTTTCTTT CASSWTGKIRTEAFF